These T cell receptor beta chains were read from a single sample in a study of OX40 agonist ivuxolimab in advanced cancers. The method was immunoSEQ multiplex PCR; TCRdb's version includes in-frame clones alone and lacks a portion of them. The profile shows about 52,000 clones, over 70% of them singletons. Sequencing was performed on CD4+ or CD8+ T cells sorted from blood, taken in a trial of the OX40 agonist ivuxolimab. All receptors derive from an adult with an advanced solid tumor such as melanoma, head and neck, liver or kidney cancer. CDR3s include the opening cysteine and the closing phenylalanine or tryptophan. D genes are given only for firm matches. Size tells how often a clone was seen (once, few, many) or the class of an expanded clone, and some rows leave it out.

>14|NA|TRBV5-1|NA|TRBJ2-2
CASSIPTGTGELFF
TGCGCCAGCAGCATCCCGACGGGGACCGGGGAGCTGTTTTTT
>11|NA|TRBV25-1|NA|TRBJ1-1
CASRLGTGAFF
TGTGCCAGCAGGTTGGGGACCGGAGCTTTCTTT
>14|NA|TRBV6-5|NA|TRBJ1-1
CASSSKWGNTEAFF
TGTGCCAGCAGTTCCAAATGGGGGAACACTGAAGCTTTCTTT
>13|NA|TRBV19|NA|TRBJ1-5
CASAGTSVQPQHF
TGTGCCAGTGCCGGGACATCGGTTCAGCCCCAGCATTTT
>13|once|TRBV5-1|NA|TRBJ2-5
CASSFEGSETQYF
TGCGCCAGCAGCTTTGAAGGGTCAGAGACCCAGTACTTC
>14|NA|TRBV5-4|TRBD1|TRBJ1-2
CASRRTGGGYGYTF
TGTGCCAGCAGACGGACAGGGGGCGGCTATGGCTACACCTTC
>13|NA|TRBV6-6|NA|TRBJ1-4
CASSLITGTKLFF
TGTGCCAGCAGCCTCATTACCGGTACGAAACTGTTTTTT
>13|NA|TRBV30|NA|TRBJ2-6
CAWSDSGANVLTF
TGTGCCTGGAGCGACTCTGGGGCCAACGTCCTGACTTTC
>17|few|TRBV4-1|NA|TRBJ1-5
CASRVGLTGPKDQPQHF
TGCGCCAGCAGGGTCGGGCTTACAGGGCCGAAGGATCAGCCCCAGCATTTT
>15|NA|TRBV6-5|TRBD2|TRBJ2-3
CASSNSGGSTDTQYF
TGTGCCAGCAGTAATAGCGGGGGTAGCACAGATACGCAGTATTTT
>15|NA|TRBV18|NA|TRBJ2-5
CASSPPGAYQETQYF
TGTGCCAGCTCACCACCGGGTGCCTATCAAGAGACCCAGTACTTC
>16|NA|TRBV6-5|NA|TRBJ1-5
CASSSKGGYSNQPQHF
TGTGCCAGCAGTTCCAAGGGGGGGTATAGCAATCAGCCCCAGCATTTT
>14|NA|TRBV7-9|NA|TRBJ1-2
CASSPQGSSDGYTF
TGTGCCAGCAGCCCGCAGGGGAGTAGTGATGGCTACACCTTC
>15|NA|TRBV7-2|NA|TRBJ2-7
CASSFIVGGRYEQYF
TGTGCCAGCAGCTTTATCGTTGGGGGCAGGTACGAGCAGTACTTC
>15|NA|TRBV4-1|TRBD2|TRBJ2-7
CASSSSTSGRYEQYF
TGCGCCAGCAGCTCGTCAACTAGCGGGAGGTACGAGCAGTACTTC
>15|NA|TRBV2|TRBD1|TRBJ1-5
CASSEAGDRRQPQHF
TGTGCCAGCAGTGAAGCGGGGGACAGGCGTCAGCCCCAGCATTTT
>12|NA|TRBV18|NA|TRBJ2-5
CASSDREETQYF
TGTGCCAGCTCCGACAGAGAAGAGACCCAGTACTTC
>13|NA|TRBV2|NA|TRBJ1-2
CASSGRVWGGYTF
TGTGCCAGCAGTGGGCGTGTATGGGGTGGCTACACCTTC